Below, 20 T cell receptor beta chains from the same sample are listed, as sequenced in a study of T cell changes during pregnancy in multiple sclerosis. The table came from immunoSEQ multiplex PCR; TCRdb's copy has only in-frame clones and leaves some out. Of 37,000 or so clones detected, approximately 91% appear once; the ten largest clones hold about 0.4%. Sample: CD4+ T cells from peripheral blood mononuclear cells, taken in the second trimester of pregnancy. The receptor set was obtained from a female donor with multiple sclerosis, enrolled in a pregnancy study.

DNA of the CDR3: TGTGCCAGCAGTTGGGACAGCCAAGAGACCCAGTACTTC. This translates into CASSWDSQETQYF. V usage is TRBV6-1 and J usage is TRBJ2-5; 7 bases are shared with TRBD1. The CDR3 covers 13 residues. The germline gives CDR1 MNHNS, CDR2 SASEGT. Losses at the gene ends were 5 bases for V and 1 base for J; bases not matched to a gene: 1.

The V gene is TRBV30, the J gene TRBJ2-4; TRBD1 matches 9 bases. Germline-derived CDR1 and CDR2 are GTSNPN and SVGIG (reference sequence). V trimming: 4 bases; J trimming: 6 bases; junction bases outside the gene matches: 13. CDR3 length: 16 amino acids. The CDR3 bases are TGTGCCTGGAATACATTCCGGGACAGGGAGGGAAACATTCAGTACTTC. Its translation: CAWNTFRDREGNIQYF.

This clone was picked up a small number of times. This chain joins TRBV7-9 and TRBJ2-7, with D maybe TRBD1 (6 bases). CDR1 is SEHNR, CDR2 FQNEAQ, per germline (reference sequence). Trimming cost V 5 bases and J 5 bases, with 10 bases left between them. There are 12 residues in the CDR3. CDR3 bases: TGTGCCAGCAGCCATTCAGGGGACGAGCAGTACTTC. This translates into CASSHSGDEQYF. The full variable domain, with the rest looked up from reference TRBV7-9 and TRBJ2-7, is DTGVSQNPRHKITKRGQNVTFRCDPISEHNRLYWYRQTLGQGPEFLTYFQNEAQLEKSRLLSDRFSAERPKGSFSTLEIQRTEQGDSAMYLCASSHSGDEQYFGPGTRLTVT.

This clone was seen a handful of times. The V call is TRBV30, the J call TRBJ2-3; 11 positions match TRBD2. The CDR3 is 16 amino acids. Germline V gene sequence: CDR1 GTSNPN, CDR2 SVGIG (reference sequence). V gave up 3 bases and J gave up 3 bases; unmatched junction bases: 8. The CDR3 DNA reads TGTGCCTGGAGCGCCGGGACTAGCGGAAAGACAGATACGCAGTATTTT. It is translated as CAWSAGTSGKTDTQYF.

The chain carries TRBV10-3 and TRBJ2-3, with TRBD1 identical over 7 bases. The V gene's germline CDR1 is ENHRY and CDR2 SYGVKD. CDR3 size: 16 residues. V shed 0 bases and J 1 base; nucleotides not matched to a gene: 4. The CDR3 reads CAISESEGAGTDTQYF. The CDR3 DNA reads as TGTGCCATCAGTGAGTCAGAGGGGGCCGGCACAGATACGCAGTATTTT.

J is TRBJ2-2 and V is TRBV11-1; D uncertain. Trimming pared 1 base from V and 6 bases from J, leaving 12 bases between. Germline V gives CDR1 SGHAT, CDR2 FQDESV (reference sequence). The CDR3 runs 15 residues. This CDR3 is CASSLGGRRAGELFF. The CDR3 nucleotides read TGTGCCAGCAGCTTAGGCGGCAGAAGAGCCGGGGAGCTGTTTTTT.

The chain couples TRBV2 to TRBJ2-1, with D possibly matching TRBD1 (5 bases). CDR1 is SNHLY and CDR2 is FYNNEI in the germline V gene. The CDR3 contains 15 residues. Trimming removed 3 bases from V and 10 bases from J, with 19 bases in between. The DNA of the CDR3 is TGTGCCAGCAGTGACAAGGGGCCAGAGATCAAGGAGCAGTTCTTC. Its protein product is CASSDKGPEIKEQFF.

The CDR3: CASSRLPTNEKLFF. The CDR3 DNA is TGTGCCAGCAGCCGCCTACCAACTAATGAAAAACTGTTTTTT. The rearrangement joins TRBV4-2 to TRBJ1-4; D unclear. Germline loops: CDR1 LGHNA, CDR2 YNFKEQ. Trimming pared 4 bases from V and 0 bases from J, leaving 6 bases between. There are 14 residues in the CDR3.

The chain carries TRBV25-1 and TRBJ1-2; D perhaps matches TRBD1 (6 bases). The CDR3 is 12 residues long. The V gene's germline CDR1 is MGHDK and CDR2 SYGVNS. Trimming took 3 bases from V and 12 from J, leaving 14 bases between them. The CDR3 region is CASSEGGTRHTF. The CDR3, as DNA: TGTGCCAGCAGTGAGGGGGGGACACGGCACACCTTC.

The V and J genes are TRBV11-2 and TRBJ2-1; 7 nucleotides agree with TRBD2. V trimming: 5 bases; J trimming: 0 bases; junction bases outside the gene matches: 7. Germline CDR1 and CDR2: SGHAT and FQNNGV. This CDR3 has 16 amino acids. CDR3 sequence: CASSLRGGSSYNEQFF. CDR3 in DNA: TGTGCCAGCAGCCTCCGCGGCGGGAGCTCCTACAATGAGCAGTTCTTC.

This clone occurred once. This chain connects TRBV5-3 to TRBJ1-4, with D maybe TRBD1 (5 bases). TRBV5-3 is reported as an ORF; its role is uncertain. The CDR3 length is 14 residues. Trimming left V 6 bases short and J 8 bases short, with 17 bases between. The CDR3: CARMGIDKGEKLFF. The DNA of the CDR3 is TGTGCCAGAATGGGAATAGACAAGGGGGAAAAACTGTTTTTT.

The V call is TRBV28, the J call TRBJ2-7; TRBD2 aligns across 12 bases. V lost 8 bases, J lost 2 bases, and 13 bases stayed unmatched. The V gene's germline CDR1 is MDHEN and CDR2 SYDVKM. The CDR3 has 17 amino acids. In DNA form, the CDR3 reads TGTGCCAGCGGCCGACTAGCGGGGGAGAGTACCCCCTACGAGCAGTACTTC. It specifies CASGRLAGESTPYEQYF.

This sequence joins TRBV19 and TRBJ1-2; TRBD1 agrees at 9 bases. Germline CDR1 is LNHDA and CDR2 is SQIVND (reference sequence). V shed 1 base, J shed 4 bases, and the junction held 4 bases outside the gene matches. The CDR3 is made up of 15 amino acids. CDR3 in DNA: TGTGCCAGTAGTATAGCCTCGACAGGGGGCTATGGCTACACCTTC. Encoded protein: CASSIASTGGYGYTF. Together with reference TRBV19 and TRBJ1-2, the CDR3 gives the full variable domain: DGGITQSPKYLFRKEGQNVTLSCEQNLNHDAMYWYRQDPGQGLRLIYYSQIVNDFQKGDIAEGYSVSREKKESFPLTVTSAQKNPTAFYLCASSIASTGGYGYTFGSGTRLTVV.

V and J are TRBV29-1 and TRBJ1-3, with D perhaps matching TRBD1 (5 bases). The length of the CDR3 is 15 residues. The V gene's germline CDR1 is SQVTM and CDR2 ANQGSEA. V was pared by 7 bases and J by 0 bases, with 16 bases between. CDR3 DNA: TGCAGCGCCATTGGGGCAGTTCACTCTGGAAACACCATATATTTT. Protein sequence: CSAIGAVHSGNTIYF.

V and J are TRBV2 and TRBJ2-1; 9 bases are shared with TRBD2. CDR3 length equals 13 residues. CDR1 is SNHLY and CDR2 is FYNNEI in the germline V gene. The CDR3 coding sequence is TGTGAACAAGGCGGGGGGGGGTACAATGAGCAGTTCTTC. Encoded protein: CEQGGGGYNEQFF. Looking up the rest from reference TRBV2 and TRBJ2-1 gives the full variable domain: EPEVTQTPSHQVTQMGQEVILRCVPISNHLYFYWYRQILGQKVEFLVSFYNNEISEKSEIFDDQFSVERPDGSNFTLKIRSTKLEDSAMYFCEQGGGGYNEQFFGPGTRLTVL.

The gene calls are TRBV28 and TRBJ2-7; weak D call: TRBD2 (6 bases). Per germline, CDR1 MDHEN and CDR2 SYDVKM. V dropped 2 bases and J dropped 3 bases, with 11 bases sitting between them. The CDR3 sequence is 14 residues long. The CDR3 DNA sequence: TGTGCCAGCAGTTTAACGGGGGAATACTACGAGCAGTACTTC. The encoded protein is CASSLTGEYYEQYF.

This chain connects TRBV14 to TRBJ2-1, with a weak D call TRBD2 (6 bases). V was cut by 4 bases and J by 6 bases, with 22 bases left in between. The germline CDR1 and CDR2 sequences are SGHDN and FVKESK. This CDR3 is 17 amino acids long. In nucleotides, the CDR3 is TGTGCCAGCAGCCTAATGACTGGGGACTCCGGTCTCAATGAGCAGTTCTTC. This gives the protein CASSLMTGDSGLNEQFF.

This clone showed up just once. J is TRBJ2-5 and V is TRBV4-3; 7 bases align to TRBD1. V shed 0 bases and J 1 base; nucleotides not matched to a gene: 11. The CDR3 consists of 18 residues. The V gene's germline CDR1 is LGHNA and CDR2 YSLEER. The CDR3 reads CASSQEWGQIGPQETQYF. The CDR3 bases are TGCGCCAGCAGCCAAGAGTGGGGACAGATAGGTCCCCAAGAGACCCAGTACTTC.

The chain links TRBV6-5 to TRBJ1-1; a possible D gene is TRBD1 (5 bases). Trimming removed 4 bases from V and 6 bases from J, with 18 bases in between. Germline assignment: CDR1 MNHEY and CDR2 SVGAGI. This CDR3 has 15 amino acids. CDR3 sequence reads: CASSFQDTKGAEAFF. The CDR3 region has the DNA TGTGCCAGCAGTTTCCAGGACACAAAGGGCGCTGAAGCTTTCTTT.

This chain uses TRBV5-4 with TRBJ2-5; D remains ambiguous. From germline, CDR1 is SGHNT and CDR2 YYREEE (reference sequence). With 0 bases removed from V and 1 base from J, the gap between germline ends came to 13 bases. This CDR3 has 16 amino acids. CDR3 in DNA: TGTGCCAGCAGCTTGGATCTGAGAACTCCCCAAGAGACCCAGTACTTC. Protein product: CASSLDLRTPQETQYF.